This T cell receptor (beta chain) was profiled in a study of T cell changes during pregnancy in multiple sclerosis. Method: immunoSEQ multiplex PCR; TCRdb's copy keeps in-frame clones and lacks some. The sample includes over 35,000 clones, 70% to 90% seen only once; the top ten take roughly 0.53%. Germline CDR1 is LNHDA and CDR2 is SQIVND (reference sequence). The CDR3 totals 14 residues. V gave up 5 bases and J gave up 1 base, with 11 bases separating them. V gene TRBV19 combines with J gene TRBJ1-2; tentatively, D is TRBD1 (6 bases). The sample was CD4+ T cells from peripheral blood mononuclear cells, taken in the first trimester of pregnancy. The receptor was isolated from a female donor with multiple sclerosis, enrolled in a pregnancy study. CDR3 sequence reads: CASSLPDSNYGYTF. CDR3 DNA: TGTGCCAGTAGTCTCCCGGACAGTAACTATGGCTACACCTTC.